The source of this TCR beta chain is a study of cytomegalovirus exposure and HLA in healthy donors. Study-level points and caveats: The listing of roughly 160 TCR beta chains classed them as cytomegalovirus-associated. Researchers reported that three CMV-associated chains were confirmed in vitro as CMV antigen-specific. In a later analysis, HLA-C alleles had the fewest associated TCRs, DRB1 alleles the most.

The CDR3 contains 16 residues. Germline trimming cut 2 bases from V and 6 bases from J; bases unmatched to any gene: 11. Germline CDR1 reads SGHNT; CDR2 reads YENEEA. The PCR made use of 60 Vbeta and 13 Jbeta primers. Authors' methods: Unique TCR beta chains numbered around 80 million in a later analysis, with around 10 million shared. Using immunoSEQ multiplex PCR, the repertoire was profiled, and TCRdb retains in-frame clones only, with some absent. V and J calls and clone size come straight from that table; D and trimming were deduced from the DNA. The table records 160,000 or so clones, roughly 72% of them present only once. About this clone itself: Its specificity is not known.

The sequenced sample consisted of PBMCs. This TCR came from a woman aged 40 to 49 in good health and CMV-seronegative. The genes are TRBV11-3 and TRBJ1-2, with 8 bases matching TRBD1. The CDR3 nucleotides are TGTGCCAGCAGCTTACACAGTGGAACAGGGGGTCATGGCTACACCTTC. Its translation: CASSLHSGTGGHGYTF.